This TCR beta chain was recovered during a study of CD8 T cells in Susac syndrome. The V end lost 5 bases, the J end lost 2 bases, and 13 bases lay between the germline ends. CDR1 is DFQATT, CDR2 SNEGSKA, per germline (reference sequence). CDR3 size: 13 residues. Random hexamers were used to reverse transcribe roughly 0.45 to 1 ug of RNA. Amplification of TCR beta CDR3 spanned 54 Vbeta and 13 Jbeta via immunoSEQ multiplex PCR. TCRdb recomputed calls from the immunoSEQ multiplex PCR reads with MiXCR, one row per CDR3 protein. The repertoire includes about 200,000 distinct CDR3 sequences, around nine tenths of them detected once, and around 0.1% sits in the top ten.

Sequenced material: CD4+ T cells from PBMCs. This clonotype originated in a human donor with Susac syndrome. The rearrangement links TRBV20-1 to TRBJ2-7; either TRBD1 or TRBD2 may fit D (5 bases each). The CDR3 coding sequence is TGCAGTGCTCGGGGCGGTAATACCTACGAGCAGTACTTC. Protein product: CSARGGNTYEQYF.